The 19 T cell receptor beta chains in this list originate from one sample, sequenced in a study of blood T cell repertoires in COVID-19. The protocol was immunoSEQ multiplex PCR, while the TCRdb copy is restricted to in-frame clones and leaves out a portion. The sample shows some 220,000 clones, approximately 86% of them seen only once. Material for sequencing was peripheral blood. These receptors were taken from a woman in her fifties or sixties with active or convalescent COVID-19.

The rearrangement uses TRBV4-2 and TRBJ1-2; 7 nucleotides match TRBD1. CDR3 length: 16 residues. Germline CDR1 is LGHNA and CDR2 is YNFKEQ. Trimming removed 0 bases from V and 2 bases from J; junction bases left unmatched: 6. The DNA for the CDR3 is TGTGCCAGCAGCCAAGATGTAGGACAGGAAAACTATGGCTACACCTTC. This sequence encodes CASSQDVGQENYGYTF.

The chain uses TRBV7-9 and TRBJ2-3, with D possibly being TRBD2 (6 bases). CDR3 length: 13 residues. Germline assignment: CDR1 SEHNR and CDR2 FQNEAQ (reference sequence). Trimming removed 1 base at V and 4 bases at J, with 6 bases between. In DNA form, the CDR3 reads TGTGCCAGCAGCTTAGGGAGGGCAGATACGCAGTATTTT. It codes for CASSLGRADTQYF.

The CDR3 protein is CASSVDFLGQGRNTIYF. DNA of the CDR3: TGTGCCAGCAGCGTAGACTTCCTAGGACAGGGGAGAAACACCATATATTTT. This chain uses TRBV9 with TRBJ1-3; 9 bases are a match to TRBD1. Germline-derived CDR1 and CDR2 are SGDLS and YYNGEE. This CDR3 comprises 17 residues. V trimming: 0 bases; J trimming: 5 bases; junction bases outside the gene matches: 9. The variable domain in full, with the rest retrieved from reference TRBV9 and TRBJ1-3, is DSGVTQTPKHLITATGQRVTLRCSPRSGDLSVYWYQQSLDQGLQFLIQYYNGEERAKGNILERFSAQQFPDLHSELNLSSLELGDSALYFCASSVDFLGQGRNTIYFGEGSWLTVV.

The chain couples TRBV5-1 to TRBJ2-3; a weak D match, TRBD1 (6 bases). The CDR3 consists of 14 residues. Germline V CDR1 and CDR2: SGHRS, YFSETQ. Trimming pared 6 bases from V and 2 bases from J, leaving 13 bases between. The CDR3 loop is CASTSGQITDTQYF. The DNA of the CDR3 is TGCGCCAGCACCTCCGGACAGATCACAGATACGCAGTATTTT.

Turning to this clone: At one boundary the junction diverges from the germline segment, which might be a read error. The chain links TRBV7-7 to TRBJ2-1; 13 bases match TRBD2. The germline CDR1 and CDR2 sequences are SSHAT and FNYEAQ (reference sequence). This CDR3 has 15 residues. The CDR3: CASSPLAGGLGEQFF. In DNA form, the CDR3 reads TGTGCTAGCAGCCCACTAGCGGGGGGGCTGGGTGAGCAGTTCTTC.

The J gene is TRBJ2-3, the V gene TRBV15; a weak D match, TRBD2 (5 bases). The V end lost 1 base, the J end lost 6 bases, and 11 bases lay between the germline ends. CDR3 length: 14 residues. Germline CDR1 LNHNV, CDR2 YYDKDF (reference sequence). The DNA for the CDR3 is TGTGCCACCAGCAGAGCCCTCGAGGGCGATACGCAGTATTTT. This translates into CATSRALEGDTQYF.

CDR3 sequence: CASSEFGRGSRAFF. For the CDR3, the DNA is TGTGCCAGCAGTGAATTTGGCAGGGGGAGTAGAGCTTTCTTT. The chain is built from TRBV25-1 and TRBJ1-1; 7 bases agree with TRBD1. CDR3 length: 14 residues. The junction had 9 bases not matched to a gene; V was cut back by 1 base and J by 10 bases. Per germline, CDR1 MGHDK and CDR2 SYGVNS.

The CDR3 DNA is TGTGCCAGCCGAACAGGGTCCGAGACCCAGTACTTC. Residues: CASRTGSETQYF. This chain uses TRBV19 with TRBJ2-5, with a weak D call TRBD1 (6 bases). This CDR3 comprises 12 residues. The germline V gene has CDR1 LNHDA and CDR2 SQIVND (reference sequence). The ends were cut back, 9 bases at V and 5 bases at J, with 13 bases in the middle.

This chain links TRBV6-2 or TRBV6-3 with TRBJ1-6, with 7 bases lining up with TRBD1. The CDR3 consists of 14 residues. The trim removed 6 bases at V and 7 bases at J, leaving 6 bases unmatched. CDR1 MNHEY and CDR2 SVGEGT come from the germline V gene. The CDR3 sequence is CASSRGQLNSPLHF. For the CDR3, the DNA is TGTGCCAGCAGCAGGGGACAGCTAAATTCACCCCTCCACTTT.

A remark on this clone: The sample contains more than one DNA sequence encoding this CDR3. The rearrangement links TRBV7-2 to TRBJ2-5; D uncertain. The CDR3 is made up of 15 amino acids. CDR1 and CDR2 from the germline V gene are SGHTA and FQGNSA. The ends were cut back, 1 base at V and 1 base at J, with 10 bases in the middle. The CDR3 region has the DNA TGTGCCAGCAGCTTAGTTGGAGATCGCCAAGAGACCCAGTACTTC. Translation: CASSLVGDRQETQYF.

The chain recombines TRBV9 with TRBJ2-7, with 8 bases fitting TRBD2. The CDR3 loop spans 18 amino acids. J lost 5 bases, V lost 0 bases, and 16 bases had no gene match. Looked up from germline, CDR1 is SGDLS and CDR2 is YYNGEE. The CDR3 coding sequence is TGTGCCAGCAGCGTAGCGCCCGGCCCCTGGCGGGGGGAAAACGAGCAGTACGTC. Translating it yields CASSVAPGPWRGENEQYV.

V and J are TRBV13 and TRBJ2-3, with 9 bases matching TRBD1. Germline values: CDR1 PRHDT, CDR2 FYEKMQ (reference sequence). J gave up 2 bases and V 2 bases, and 5 bases lay outside the gene matches. The CDR3 totals 16 residues. The CDR3 DNA sequence: TGTGCCAGCAGCTTACTCGGGACAGGGCTCACAGATACGCAGTATTTT. It is translated as CASSLLGTGLTDTQYF.

This clone was recorded once. The chain carries TRBV5-1 and TRBJ2-2; the match to TRBD1 covers 11 bases. V was pared by 2 bases and J by 5 bases, with 2 bases of the junction left unmatched. The CDR3 runs 15 residues. CDR1 SGHRS and CDR2 YFSETQ come from the germline V gene. Here the CDR3 reads CASSFGQGATGELFF. CDR3 nucleotide sequence: TGCGCCAGCAGCTTCGGACAGGGGGCAACCGGGGAGCTGTTTTTT.

The rearrangement joins TRBV18 to TRBJ1-2; tentatively, D is TRBD1 (5 bases). V lost 0 bases, J lost 1 base, and 9 bases lay in between. This CDR3 comprises 15 residues. Germline V lookup: CDR1 KGHSH, CDR2 LQKENI. The CDR3 DNA reads as TGTGCCAGCTCACCACCGGATAGGGGTAACTATGGCTACACCTTC. Protein: CASSPPDRGNYGYTF.

The CDR3 bases are TGTGCCAGCTCACCACGGGGGGGGGCGAGCTCCTACGAGCAGTACGTC. Its protein is CASSPRGGASSYEQYV. This sequence joins TRBV18 and TRBJ2-7; D possibly corresponds to TRBD2 (7 bases). With 1 base removed from V and 0 bases from J, the gap between germline ends came to 13 bases. Germline V CDR1 and CDR2: KGHSH, LQKENI. The CDR3 runs 16 residues.

This chain connects TRBV19 to TRBJ2-3; D perhaps matches TRBD1 (5 bases). Germline CDR1 reads LNHDA; CDR2 reads SQIVND (reference sequence). With 4 bases removed from V and 0 bases from J, the gap between germline ends came to 5 bases. The CDR3 loop spans 13 amino acids. CDR3 DNA: TGTGCCAGTAGTAGACAGAGCACAGATACGCAGTATTTT. Amino acid sequence: CASSRQSTDTQYF. The full variable domain, in which reference TRBV19 and TRBJ2-3 provide the parts outside the CDR3, is DGGITQSPKYLFRKEGQNVTLSCEQNLNHDAMYWYRQDPGQGLRLIYYSQIVNDFQKGDIAEGYSVSREKKESFPLTVTSAQKNPTAFYLCASSRQSTDTQYFGPGTRLTVL.

With regard to this clone: The sample carries other DNA sequences with the same CDR3. V is TRBV5-1 and J is TRBJ1-1; D gene ambiguous. Germline V lookup: CDR1 SGHRS, CDR2 YFSETQ. The CDR3 has 14 amino acids. Trimming pared 0 bases from V and 2 bases from J, leaving 8 bases between. Here the CDR3 DNA reads TGCGCCAGCAGCTTGGCATCCGGTAACACTGAAGCTTTCTTT. It encodes CASSLASGNTEAFF.

The chain recombines TRBV7-2 with TRBJ2-2; unclear D gene. Germline lookup yields CDR1 SGHTA and CDR2 FQGNSA. V gave up 1 base and J gave up 4 bases, with 4 bases separating them. The CDR3 has 13 residues. CDR3 residues: CASSLGGTGELFF. The CDR3 region has the DNA TGTGCCAGCAGCTTAGGAGGCACCGGGGAGCTGTTTTTT.

The rearrangement joins TRBV5-6 to TRBJ1-2; D is ambiguous. This CDR3 region has 13 residues. The germline V and J ends were trimmed by 2 bases and 8 bases, with 13 bases remaining between them. Germline CDR1 SGHDT, CDR2 YYEEEE. The CDR3 spells CASSFGNSWGYTF. DNA for the CDR3: TGTGCCAGCAGCTTTGGCAACAGTTGGGGCTACACCTTC.